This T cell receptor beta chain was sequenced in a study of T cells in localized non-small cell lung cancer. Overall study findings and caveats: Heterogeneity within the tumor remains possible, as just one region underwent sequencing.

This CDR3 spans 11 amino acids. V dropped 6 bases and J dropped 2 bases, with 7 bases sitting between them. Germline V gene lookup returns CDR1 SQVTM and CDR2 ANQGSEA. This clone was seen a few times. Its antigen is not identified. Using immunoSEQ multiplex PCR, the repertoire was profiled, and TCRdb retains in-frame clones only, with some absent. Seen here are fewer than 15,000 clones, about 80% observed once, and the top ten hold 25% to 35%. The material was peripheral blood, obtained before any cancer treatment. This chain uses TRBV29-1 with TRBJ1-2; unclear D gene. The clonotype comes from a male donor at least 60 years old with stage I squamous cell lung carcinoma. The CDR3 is CSVKGNYGYTF. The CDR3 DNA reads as TGCAGCGTAAAGGGAAACTATGGCTACACCTTC.